This is a list of T cell receptor beta chains from one sample in a study of PD-1 blockade in classical Hodgkin lymphoma. Generated by immunoSEQ multiplex PCR, the TCRdb table keeps only in-frame clones and is missing some. The sample carries around 65,000 clones, around 89% recorded once. The source material was peripheral blood mononuclear cells (PBMCs), sampled at baseline. Receptor source: a human donor with classical Hodgkin lymphoma. CDR3s include the opening cysteine and the closing phenylalanine or tryptophan. D genes are given only for firm matches. Clone size is not always given. Where it is, it says once, few, many or a class for expanded clones.

TRBV4-1,TRBD2,once,TRBJ2-7,TGCGCCAGCAGCCCGGGACTAGCGGAGCAGTACTTC,CASSPGLAEQYF
TRBV6-5,-,few,TRBJ1-2,TGTGCCAGCAGCGGGGGGGCCAATAACTATGGCTACACCTTC,CASSGGANNYGYTF
TRBV7-6,TRBD1,-,TRBJ2-7,TGTGCCAGCAGCGCTTACCCCCGGGACAGGGGCGTCTACGAGCAGTACTTC,CASSAYPRDRGVYEQYF
TRBV5-4,-,-,TRBJ1-2,TGTGCCAGCAGCTCGTGGACTCTGCACTATGGCTACACCTTC,CASSSWTLHYGYTF
TRBV13,TRBD2,-,TRBJ2-3,TGTGCCAGCAGCCTTAGACTAGGACTAGAAGCAGATACGCAGTATTTT,CASSLRLGLEADTQYF
TRBV6-1,-,-,TRBJ1-1,TGTGCCAGCAAGTACAGTCTTTTTGAAGCTTTCTTT,CASKYSLFEAFF
TRBV9,-,-,TRBJ1-6,TGTGCCAGCAGCCACGGGACGGAAGCTTCACCCCTCCACTTT,CASSHGTEASPLHF
TRBV6-4,TRBD2,-,TRBJ2-3,TGTGCCAGCAGGGCCGAAGCGGGGGGGCCATACGATACGCAGTATTTT,CASRAEAGGPYDTQYF
TRBV5-1,TRBD2,few,TRBJ2-1,TGCGCCAGCACCCTTTCCCCCCGACTAGCGGTAAATGAGCAGTTCTTC,CASTLSPRLAVNEQFF
TRBV7-9,-,-,TRBJ2-3,TGTGCCAGCAGCTCTAGCCTTAGCACAGATACGCAGTATTTT,CASSSSLSTDTQYF
TRBV7-2,TRBD1,-,TRBJ1-2,TGTGCCAGCAGCTTCTCCGGGACAGGGGACTATGGCTACACCTTC,CASSFSGTGDYGYTF
TRBV5-1,-,large,TRBJ2-7,TGCGCCAGCAGCGTGGGACCCGGGACCTCCTACGAGCAGTACTTC,CASSVGPGTSYEQYF
TRBV7-7,-,-,TRBJ2-5,TGTGCTAGCAGCTTAGTTGCCTGGATAGAGACCCAGTACTTC,CASSLVAWIETQYF
TRBV19,-,-,TRBJ2-1,TGTGCCAGTAGTCCGCTGGGGGCTGAGCAGTTCTTC,CASSPLGAEQFF
TRBV28,-,-,TRBJ1-1,TGTGCCAGCAGTTTATCGAACGGTGGGCAGCCGAACACTGAAGCTTTCTTT,CASSLSNGGQPNTEAFF
TRBV10-3,-,-,TRBJ2-7,TGTGCCATCAGACCCGGGACGGGACACTACGAGCAGTACTTC,CAIRPGTGHYEQYF
TRBV4-1,-,-,TRBJ1-6,TGCGCCAGCAGCCCTGGGCCCAGCTCCTATAATTCACCCCTCCACTTT,CASSPGPSSYNSPLHF
TRBV27,-,-,TRBJ2-7,TGTGCCAGCAGTACGGGTTCAGCTTACGAGCAGTACTTC,CASSTGSAYEQYF
TRBV30,-,-,TRBJ1-6,TGTGCCTGGAGTAGGGGCGAGAGCTCCTATAATTCACCCCTCCACTTT,CAWSRGESSYNSPLHF
TRBV6-1,-,-,TRBJ2-1,TGTGCCAGCAGTGCCCCCGGGGCCCTCTCCTACAATGAGCAGTTCTTC,CASSAPGALSYNEQFF
TRBV25-1,-,-,TRBJ1-6,TGTGCCAGCAGTGAAAAGGACTGGAACTCACCCCTCCACTTT,CASSEKDWNSPLHF
TRBV9,-,-,TRBJ2-7,TGTGCCAGCAGCGGTCACGATTCCTACGAGCAGTACTTC,CASSGHDSYEQYF
TRBV6-6,-,once,TRBJ1-2,TGTGCCAGCAGCCCTTCCTCGTCCTATGGCTACACCTTC,CASSPSSSYGYTF
TRBV28,-,-,TRBJ1-1,TGTGCCAGCAGTTTATGGGAGGGGCAGGAAGCTTTCTTT,CASSLWEGQEAFF
TRBV6-1,-,-,TRBJ1-2,TGTGCCAGCAGTGAAGACCGAGTCTACTATGGCTACACCTTC,CASSEDRVYYGYTF
TRBV6-1,-,-,TRBJ2-6,TGTGCCAGCAGTGTGGATGACGAGGGGTACCACTCTGGGGCCAACGTCCTGACTTTC,CASSVDDEGYHSGANVLTF
TRBV7-4,-,-,TRBJ2-7,TGTGCCAGCAGCTACCAGTACGAGCAGTACTTC,CASSYQYEQYF
TRBV7-8,TRBD1,-,TRBJ2-5,TGTGCCAGCAGCCCGGGACAGGATACCCAGTACTTC,CASSPGQDTQYF
TRBV2,-,-,TRBJ1-6,TGTGCCAGCAGTGACATGTTCAGCTCCTATAATTCACCCCTCCACTTT,CASSDMFSSYNSPLHF
TRBV6-1,-,-,TRBJ1-5,TGTGCCAGCAGTGCCCTACAGGGAAGTTTTGGGTATAGCAATCAGCCCCAGCATTTT,CASSALQGSFGYSNQPQHF
TRBV5-4,-,-,TRBJ1-5,TGTGCCAGCAGCTTGGGGCCCCCGCAGGGCAGAAATCAGCCCCAGCATTTT,CASSLGPPQGRNQPQHF
TRBV30,-,few,TRBJ1-1,TGTGCCTGGAGCCAGATGGGAATGAACACTGAAGCTTTCTTT,CAWSQMGMNTEAFF
TRBV5-1,TRBD2,-,TRBJ2-3,TGCGCCAGCAGCCCTACCCTTAGCGGGGGGGCTTGGGGACCTAGCACAGATACGCAGTATTTT,CASSPTLSGGAWGPSTDTQYF